This T cell receptor (beta chain) was sequenced during a study of T cell responses to AZD1222 COVID-19 vaccine. Study-wide results and caveats: It was only after the peak T cell response that any repertoires were sampled. Baseline seropositivity occurred in only 5 or 6 AZD1222 recipients. Across spike, vaccine-associated CD4 TCRs were found, dominant at 160-218 and 743-854.

Germline V gives CDR1 SGHTA, CDR2 FQGTGA. Trimming took off 7 bases at V and 6 bases at J, with 13 bases between the two ends. The CDR3 spans 13 residues. Comment on this clone: The target antigen is unknown.

Here immunoSEQ multiplex PCR was the method, and the copy in TCRdb shows in-frame clones only, minus some. Here the sample spans tens of thousands of clones, about nine tenths being singletons. The rearrangement joins TRBV7-3 to TRBJ2-1, with a weak D call TRBD1 (5 bases). Sequencing used peripheral blood, obtained on day 0 of AZD1222 vaccination. This sequence was found in an adult in good health. The CDR3 protein is CASTSLQGNEQFF. In DNA, the CDR3 is TGTGCCAGCACCTCTCTGCAGGGCAATGAGCAGTTCTTC.